Listed below are T cell receptor beta chains from one sample, sequenced in a study of blood T cells in healthy people across ages. TCRdb re-called the 5' RACE reads through MiXCR, storing one row per CDR3 protein. The table records 800,000 or so distinct CDR3 sequences, around a quarter of them present only once. These data also formed part of another study, on T cells of mothers and their children.

The specimen was blood. These receptors were taken from a boy between 10 and 17 years old in good health. The CDR3 runs from the conserved cysteine through the conserved F or W. Each record gives: clone size, V gene, D gene, CDR3 length, J gene, CDR3 protein, CDR3 DNA. A D gene is named only where the DNA matches it firmly. Rows give clone size only sometimes, using once, few, many, or a class for an expanded clone.

>few|TRBV12-3/TRBV12-4|TRBD1|14|TRBJ2-7
CASTRGDRAYEQYF
TGTGCCAGCACCCGAGGAGACAGGGCCTACGAGCAGTACTTC
>few|TRBV28|-|15|TRBJ2-1
CASSLWQATYNEQFF
TGTGCCAGCAGTTTATGGCAGGCTACCTACAATGAGCAGTTCTTC
>once|TRBV10-3|-|11|TRBJ1-2
CAIGEGYGYTF
TGTGCCATCGGAGAGGGCTATGGCTACACCTTC
>few|TRBV12-3/TRBV12-4|-|14|TRBJ1-6
CASKGWGWNSPLHF
TGTGCCAGCAAGGGGTGGGGGTGGAATTCACCCCTCCACTTT
>-|TRBV4-3|TRBD1|15|TRBJ2-5
CASSQGRTGVETQYF
TGCGCCAGCAGCCAAGGACGGACAGGGGTCGAGACCCAGTACTTC
>few|TRBV5-6|TRBD2|16|TRBJ2-3
CASSLHSGESTDTQYF
TGTGCCAGCAGCCTTCACAGCGGGGAGAGCACAGATACGCAGTATTTT
>-|TRBV4-3|-|13|TRBJ2-1
CASSQEMVREQFF
TGCGCCAGCAGCCAAGAAATGGTGCGAGAGCAGTTCTTC
>-|TRBV15|-|14|TRBJ2-7
CATSREGAPSEQYF
TGTGCCACCAGCAGAGAGGGGGCCCCGTCCGAGCAGTACTTC
>-|TRBV10-3|-|11|TRBJ2-5
CAIGPGETQYF
TGTGCCATCGGGCCCGGCGAGACCCAGTACTTC
>-|TRBV15|TRBD1|14|TRBJ1-2
CATSRTGTDGGYTF
TGTGCCACCAGCAGGACAGGGACCGATGGGGGCTACACCTTC
>-|TRBV24-1|-|17|TRBJ1-5
CATSDSRVTQGNQPQHF
TGTGCCACCAGTGATTCCCGGGTAACACAGGGCAATCAGCCCCAGCATTTT
>few|TRBV6-1|TRBD1|16|TRBJ1-5
CASSPRWDSSNQPQHF
TGTGCCAGCAGTCCCCGGTGGGACAGTAGCAATCAGCCCCAGCATTTT
>once|TRBV4-2|-|14|TRBJ1-1
CASSYRRENTEAFF
TGTGCCAGCAGCTACCGACGGGAGAACACTGAAGCTTTCTTT
>-|TRBV28|TRBD1|15|TRBJ2-7
CASRPGTGGSYEQYF
TGTGCCAGCAGGCCCGGGACAGGGGGCTCCTACGAGCAGTACTTC
>once|TRBV7-2|-|15|TRBJ2-7
CASSLAGQQGYEQYF
TGTGCCAGCAGCTTAGCCGGTCAACAGGGATACGAGCAGTACTTC
>-|TRBV19|-|15|TRBJ2-7
CASSMSTSGSYEQYF
TGTGCCAGTAGTATGTCCACGAGTGGTTCCTACGAGCAGTACTTC
>few|TRBV12-3/TRBV12-4|TRBD1|13|TRBJ2-1
CASTQGRNNEQFF
TGTGCCAGCACACAGGGGCGAAACAATGAGCAGTTCTTC
>-|TRBV29-1|-|12|TRBJ1-5
CSVEADNQPQHF
TGCAGCGTTGAAGCGGATAATCAGCCCCAGCATTTT
>-|TRBV7-2|-|16|TRBJ2-7
CASSPVGAGSYHEQYF
TGTGCCAGCAGCCCTGTTGGGGCAGGGTCTTATCACGAGCAGTACTTC
>-|TRBV20-1|-|15|TRBJ2-1
CSARTETISYNEQFF
TGCAGTGCTAGAACGGAGACAATATCCTACAATGAGCAGTTCTTC
>-|TRBV5-1|-|14|TRBJ2-5
CASSFGTAGETQYF
TGCGCCAGCAGTTTTGGGACGGCGGGTGAGACCCAGTACTTC
>few|TRBV7-2|-|15|TRBJ2-5
CASSLGGVRQETQYF
TGTGCCAGCAGCTTAGGGGGGGTGCGCCAAGAGACCCAGTACTTC
>-|TRBV3-1|-|14|TRBJ2-7
CASSHPSVAHEQYF
TGTGCCAGCAGCCACCCTTCTGTGGCCCACGAGCAGTACTTC
>many|TRBV6-2/TRBV6-3|-|19|TRBJ1-1
CASSTDQNLQGRMNTEAFF
TGTGCCAGCAGCACAGACCAGAACCTACAGGGACGCATGAACACTGAAGCTTTCTTT
>few|TRBV28|TRBD1|12|TRBJ2-7
CASRQGAYEQYF
TGTGCCAGTAGACAGGGGGCCTACGAGCAGTACTTC
>few|TRBV5-1|-|15|TRBJ1-1
CASSLFAGSGTEAFF
TGCGCCAGCAGCTTGTTCGCAGGGAGTGGGACTGAAGCTTTCTTT